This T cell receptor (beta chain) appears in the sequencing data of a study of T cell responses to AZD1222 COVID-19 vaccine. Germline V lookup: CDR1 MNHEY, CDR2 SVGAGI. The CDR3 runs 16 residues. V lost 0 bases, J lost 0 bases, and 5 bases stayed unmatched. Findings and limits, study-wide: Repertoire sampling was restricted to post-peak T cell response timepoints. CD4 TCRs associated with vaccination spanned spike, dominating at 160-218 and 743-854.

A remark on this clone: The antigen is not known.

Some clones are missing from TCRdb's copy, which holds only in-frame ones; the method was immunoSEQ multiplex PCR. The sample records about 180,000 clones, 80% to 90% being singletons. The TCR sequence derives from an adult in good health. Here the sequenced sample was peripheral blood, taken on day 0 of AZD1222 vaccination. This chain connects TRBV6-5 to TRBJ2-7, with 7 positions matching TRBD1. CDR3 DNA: TGTGCCAGCAGTTACTCAGGGTGGGACAGCTCCTACGAGCAGTACTTC. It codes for CASSYSGWDSSYEQYF.